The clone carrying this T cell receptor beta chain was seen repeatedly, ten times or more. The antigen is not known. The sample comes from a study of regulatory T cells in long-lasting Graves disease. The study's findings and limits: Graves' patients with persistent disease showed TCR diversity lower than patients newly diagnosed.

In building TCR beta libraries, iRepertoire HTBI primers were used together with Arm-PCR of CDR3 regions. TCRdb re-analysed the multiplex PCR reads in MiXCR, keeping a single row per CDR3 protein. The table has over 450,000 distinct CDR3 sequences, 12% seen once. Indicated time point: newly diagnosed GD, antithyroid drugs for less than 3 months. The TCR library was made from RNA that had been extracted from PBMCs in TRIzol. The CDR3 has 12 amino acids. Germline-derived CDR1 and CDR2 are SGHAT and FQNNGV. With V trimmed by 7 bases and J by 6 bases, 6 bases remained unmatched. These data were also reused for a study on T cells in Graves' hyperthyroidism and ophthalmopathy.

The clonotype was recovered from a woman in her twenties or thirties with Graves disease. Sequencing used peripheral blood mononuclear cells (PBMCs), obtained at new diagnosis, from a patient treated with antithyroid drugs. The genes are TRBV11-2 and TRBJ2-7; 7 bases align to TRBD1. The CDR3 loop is CASTDREIEQYF. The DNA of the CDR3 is TGTGCCAGCACAGACAGGGAGATCGAGCAGTACTTC.